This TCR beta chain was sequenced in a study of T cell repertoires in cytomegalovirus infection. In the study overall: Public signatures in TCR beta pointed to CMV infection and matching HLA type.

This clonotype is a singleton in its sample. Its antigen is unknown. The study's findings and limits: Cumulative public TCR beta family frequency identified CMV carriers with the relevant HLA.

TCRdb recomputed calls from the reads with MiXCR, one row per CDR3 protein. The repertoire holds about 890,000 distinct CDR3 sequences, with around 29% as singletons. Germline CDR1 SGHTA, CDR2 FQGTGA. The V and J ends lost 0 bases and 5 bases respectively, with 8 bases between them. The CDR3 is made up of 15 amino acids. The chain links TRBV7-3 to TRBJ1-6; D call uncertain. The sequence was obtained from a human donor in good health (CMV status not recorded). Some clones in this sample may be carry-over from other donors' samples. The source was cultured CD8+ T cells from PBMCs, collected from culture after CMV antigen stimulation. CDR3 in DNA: TGTGCCAGCAGCTTAACGGGTGGGGATAATTCACCCCTCCACTTT. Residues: CASSLTGGDNSPLHF.